Below, 4 T cell receptor beta chains from the same sample are listed, as sequenced in a study of a mutant IDH1 vaccine in newly diagnosed glioma. TCRdb keeps only in-frame clones here, not all; method: immunoSEQ multiplex PCR. The sample records about 46,000 clones, around 92% being singletons. Time point: week 35, safety follow-up. The investigators gave 300 ug of mutant IDH1 20-mer peptide in each vaccine dose, together with topical imiquimod. Antigens of these TCRs are unknown. Sequencing used PBMCs, obtained from a glioma patient whose treatment included an IDH1 peptide vaccine. The receptors here all came from a man aged 45 to 65 with glioma.

The V gene is TRBV2, the J gene TRBJ1-2; D gene uncertain. The CDR3 has 13 amino acids. With 3 bases removed from V and 8 bases from J, the gap between germline ends came to 13 bases. Germline CDR1 SNHLY, CDR2 FYNNEI. DNA for the CDR3: TGTGCCAGCAGTGATGGCGGTTCGGGGGGCTACACCTTC. This encodes CASSDGGSGGYTF.

The chain joins TRBV9 to TRBJ2-5; tentatively, D is TRBD2 (5 bases). V was clipped by 0 bases and J by 5 bases, with 14 bases between them. Germline CDR1 and CDR2: SGDLS and YYNGEE. This CDR3 has 15 amino acids. CDR3 coding DNA: TGTGCCAGCAGCGTAGCTCCTTCGGACTCCGAGACCCAGTACTTC. This codes for CASSVAPSDSETQYF.

This clone is medium-sized within its sample. The rearrangement links TRBV6-1 to TRBJ1-1, with D perhaps matching TRBD1 (5 bases). V was pared by 6 bases and J by 0 bases, with 8 bases between. This CDR3 region has 13 residues. Germline V gives CDR1 MNHNS, CDR2 SASEGT. CDR3 nucleotides: TGTGCCAGCAGCAGGGTTTTGAACACTGAAGCTTTCTTT. Its protein is CASSRVLNTEAFF.

This chain uses TRBV5-4 with TRBJ2-7; D unresolved. This CDR3 spans 15 amino acids. V lost 4 bases, J lost 6 bases, and 20 bases lay in between. Germline values: CDR1 SGHNT, CDR2 YYREEE (reference sequence). The CDR3 DNA reads as TGTGCCAGCAGCCAGACGCCGGGCTCGGGCCGCGAGCAGTACTTC. Amino acid sequence: CASSQTPGSGREQYF.